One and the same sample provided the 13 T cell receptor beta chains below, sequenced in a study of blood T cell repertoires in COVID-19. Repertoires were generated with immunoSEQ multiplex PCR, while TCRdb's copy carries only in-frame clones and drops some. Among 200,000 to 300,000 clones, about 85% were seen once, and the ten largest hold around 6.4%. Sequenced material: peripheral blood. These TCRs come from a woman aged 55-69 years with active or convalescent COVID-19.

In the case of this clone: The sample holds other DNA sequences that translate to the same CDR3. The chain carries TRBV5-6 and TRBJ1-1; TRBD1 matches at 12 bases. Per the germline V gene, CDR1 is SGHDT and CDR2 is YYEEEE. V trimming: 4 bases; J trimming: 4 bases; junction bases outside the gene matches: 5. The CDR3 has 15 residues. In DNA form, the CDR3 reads TGTGCCAGCAGCCGGGACAGGGGGCTTGGCACTGAAGCTTTCTTT. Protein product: CASSRDRGLGTEAFF.

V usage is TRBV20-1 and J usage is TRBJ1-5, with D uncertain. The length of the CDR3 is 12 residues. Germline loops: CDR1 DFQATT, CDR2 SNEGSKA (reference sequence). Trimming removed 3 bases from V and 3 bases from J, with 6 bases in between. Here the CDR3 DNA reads TGCAGTGCTAGTGAAGCCAATCAGCCCCAGCATTTT. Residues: CSASEANQPQHF.

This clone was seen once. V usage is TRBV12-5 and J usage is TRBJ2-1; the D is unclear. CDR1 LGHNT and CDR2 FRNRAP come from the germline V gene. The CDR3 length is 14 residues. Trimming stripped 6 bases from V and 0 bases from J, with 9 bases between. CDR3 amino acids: CASGLLGSYNEQFF. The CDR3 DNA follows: TGTGCTAGTGGCCTCCTCGGCTCCTACAATGAGCAGTTCTTC.

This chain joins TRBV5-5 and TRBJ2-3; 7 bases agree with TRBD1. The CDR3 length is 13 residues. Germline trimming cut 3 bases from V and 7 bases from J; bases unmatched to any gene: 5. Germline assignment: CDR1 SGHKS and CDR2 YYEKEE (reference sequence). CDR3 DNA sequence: TGTGCCAGCAGCTGGACGGACAGGAATACGCAGTATTTT. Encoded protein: CASSWTDRNTQYF.

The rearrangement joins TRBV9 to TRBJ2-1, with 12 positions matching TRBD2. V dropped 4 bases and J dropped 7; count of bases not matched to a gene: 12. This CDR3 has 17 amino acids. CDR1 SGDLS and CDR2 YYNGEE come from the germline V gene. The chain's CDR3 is CASSLPVTSGSSNEQFF. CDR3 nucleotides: TGTGCCAGCAGCCTTCCGGTGACTAGCGGGAGTTCAAATGAGCAGTTCTTC. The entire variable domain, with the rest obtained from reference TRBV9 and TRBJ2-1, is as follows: DSGVTQTPKHLITATGQRVTLRCSPRSGDLSVYWYQQSLDQGLQFLIQYYNGEERAKGNILERFSAQQFPDLHSELNLSSLELGDSALYFCASSLPVTSGSSNEQFFGPGTRLTVL.

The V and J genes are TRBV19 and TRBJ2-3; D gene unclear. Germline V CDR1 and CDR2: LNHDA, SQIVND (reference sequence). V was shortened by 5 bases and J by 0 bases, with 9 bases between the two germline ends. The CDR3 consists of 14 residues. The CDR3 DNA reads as TGTGCCAGTAGTCGACTGGCTAGCACAGATACGCAGTATTTT. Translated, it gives CASSRLASTDTQYF.

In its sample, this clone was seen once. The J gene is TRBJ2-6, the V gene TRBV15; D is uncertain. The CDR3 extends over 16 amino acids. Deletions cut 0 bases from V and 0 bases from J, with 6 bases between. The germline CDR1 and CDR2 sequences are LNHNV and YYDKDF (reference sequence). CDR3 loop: CATSRDPGSGANVLTF. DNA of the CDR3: TGTGCCACCAGCAGAGATCCCGGCTCTGGGGCCAACGTCCTGACTTTC.

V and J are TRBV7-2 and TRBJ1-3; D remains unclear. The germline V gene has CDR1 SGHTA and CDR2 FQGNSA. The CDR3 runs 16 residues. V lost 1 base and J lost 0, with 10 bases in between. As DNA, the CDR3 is TGTGCCAGCAGCTTAGACCGGGATCACTCTGGAAACACCATATATTTT. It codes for CASSLDRDHSGNTIYF.

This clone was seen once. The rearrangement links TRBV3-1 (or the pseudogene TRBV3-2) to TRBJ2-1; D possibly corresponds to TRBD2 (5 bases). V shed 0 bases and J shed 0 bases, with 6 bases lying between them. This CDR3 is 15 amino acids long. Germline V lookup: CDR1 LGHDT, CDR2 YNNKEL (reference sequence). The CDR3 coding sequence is TGTGCCAGCAGCCAAGACACTAGCTCCTACAATGAGCAGTTCTTC. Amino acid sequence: CASSQDTSSYNEQFF.

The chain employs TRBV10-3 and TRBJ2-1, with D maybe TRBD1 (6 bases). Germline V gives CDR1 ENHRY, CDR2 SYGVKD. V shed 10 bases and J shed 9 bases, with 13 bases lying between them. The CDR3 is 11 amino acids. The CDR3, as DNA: TGTGCCACCACACAGGGACCTGAGCAGTTCTTC. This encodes CATTQGPEQFF.

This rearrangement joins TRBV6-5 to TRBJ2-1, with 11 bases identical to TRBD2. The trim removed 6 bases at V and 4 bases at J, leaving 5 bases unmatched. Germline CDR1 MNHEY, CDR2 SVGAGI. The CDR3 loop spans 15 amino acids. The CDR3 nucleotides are TGTGCCAGCAGACATACTAGCGGGGGATACAATGAGCAGTTCTTC. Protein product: CASRHTSGGYNEQFF.

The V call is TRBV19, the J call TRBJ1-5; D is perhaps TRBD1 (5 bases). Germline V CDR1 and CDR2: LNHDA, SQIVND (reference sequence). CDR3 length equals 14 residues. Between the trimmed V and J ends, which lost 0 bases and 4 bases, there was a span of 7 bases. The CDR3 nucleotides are TGTGCCAGTAGTATAGATGGGGGGAATCAGCCCCAGCATTTT. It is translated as CASSIDGGNQPQHF.

The CDR3 spells CASRLDSSGGYTF. The CDR3 nucleotides are TGTGCCAGCAGACTGGACAGCTCCGGTGGCTACACCTTC. This sequence joins TRBV3-1 (or the pseudogene TRBV3-2) and TRBJ1-2; tentatively, D is TRBD1 (6 bases). Germline assignment: CDR1 LGHDT and CDR2 YNNKEL (reference sequence). Trimming cost V 6 bases and J 7 bases, with 15 bases left between them. The CDR3 runs to 13 residues.